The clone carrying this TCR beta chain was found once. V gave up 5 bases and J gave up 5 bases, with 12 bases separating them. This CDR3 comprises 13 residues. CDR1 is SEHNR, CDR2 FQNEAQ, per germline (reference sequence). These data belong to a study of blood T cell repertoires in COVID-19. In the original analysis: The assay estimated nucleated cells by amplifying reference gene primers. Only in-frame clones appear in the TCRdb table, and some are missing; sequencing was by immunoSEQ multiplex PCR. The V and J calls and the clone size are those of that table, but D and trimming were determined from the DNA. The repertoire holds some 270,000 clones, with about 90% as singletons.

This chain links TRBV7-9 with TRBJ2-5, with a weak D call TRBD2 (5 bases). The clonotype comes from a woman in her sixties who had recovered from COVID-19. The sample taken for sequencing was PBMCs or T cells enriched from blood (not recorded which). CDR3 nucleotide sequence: TGTGCCAGCAGCCGTGGGAGCAGGGAGACCCAGTACTTC. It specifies CASSRGSRETQYF.